This is a list of T cell receptor beta chains from one sample in a study of PD-1 blockade in mismatch repair-deficient tumors. Assay used: immunoSEQ multiplex PCR; TCRdb lists only in-frame clones, some missing. In the table there are approximately 23,000 clones, 70% to 85% of which are singletons. Sequencing was performed on PBMCs, taken before pembrolizumab treatment. The receptor source for this set is an adult with mismatch repair-deficient cancer. Both conserved end residues are part of each CDR3. A D gene is named only where the DNA matches it firmly. A clone size is listed for some rows: how often the clone was seen (once, few, many), or a class if it is expanded.

>TRBJ2-1|TRBV2|NA|NA
TGTGCCAGCAGTAGAACCGGGACAACAGTCAATGAGCAGTTCTTC
CASSRTGTTVNEQFF
>TRBJ2-1|TRBV19|NA|NA
TGTGCCAGTAGGAGAAGAGACAGGTACAATGAGCAGTTCTTC
CASRRRDRYNEQFF
>TRBJ1-3|TRBV28|TRBD1|NA
TGTGCCAGTCGGGACAGGGGAAACACCATATATTTT
CASRDRGNTIYF
>TRBJ2-3|TRBV12-5|TRBD1|NA
TGTGCTAGTGGGAAGGGACAGGGGACTTCAGATACGCAGTATTTT
CASGKGQGTSDTQYF
>TRBJ2-2|TRBV7-3|TRBD1|NA
TGTGCCAGCAGCCCTTGGACAGGAATTCCCGGGGAGCTGTTTTTT
CASSPWTGIPGELFF
>TRBJ2-1|TRBV6-4|TRBD2|few
TGTGCCAGCAGTGGTAGACTAGCGTCATCCTACAATGAGCAGTTCTTC
CASSGRLASSYNEQFF
>TRBJ2-3|TRBV4-2|NA|once
TGTGCCAGCAGCCAAGATAGGAGGGTTGGTACAGATACGCAGTATTTT
CASSQDRRVGTDTQYF
>TRBJ1-1|TRBV6-1|NA|NA
TGTGCCAGCATTCAGGGATTGGCGGACACTGAAGCTTTCTTT
CASIQGLADTEAFF
>TRBJ1-5|TRBV7-9|NA|NA
TGTGCCAGCAGCTTAGCAGGGGGCAATCAGCCCCAGCATTTT
CASSLAGGNQPQHF
>TRBJ2-7|TRBV19|TRBD2|few
TGTGCCAGTAGTATGGCGGGAGCATTTAACGAGCAGTACTTC
CASSMAGAFNEQYF
>TRBJ2-5|TRBV29-1|TRBD1|NA
TGCAGCGTTGATGCGGGACAGGGGGCTGAGACCCAGTACTTC
CSVDAGQGAETQYF
>TRBJ2-1|TRBV7-2|TRBD2|NA
TGTGCCAGCAGCCGAAGCGGGGGGGATAAGAGTTTGGAGCAGTTCTTC
CASSRSGGDKSLEQFF
>TRBJ2-7|TRBV7-9|NA|NA
TGTGCCAGCAGCTTAGAGTTAGGCGGCATCTCCTACGAGCAGTACTTC
CASSLELGGISYEQYF
>TRBJ1-4|TRBV9|TRBD1|once
TGTGCCAGCAGTGGCCGGGACAGGAGAAATGAAAAACTGTTTTTT
CASSGRDRRNEKLFF
>TRBJ1-2|TRBV28|TRBD1|once
TGTGCCAGCAGCCCCCTTGGACAGGGGGCCGGCTATGGCTACACCTTC
CASSPLGQGAGYGYTF
>TRBJ1-4|TRBV15|NA|NA
TGTGCCACCAGCGCGGTGCGCTTCGGTGAAAAACTGTTTTTT
CATSAVRFGEKLFF